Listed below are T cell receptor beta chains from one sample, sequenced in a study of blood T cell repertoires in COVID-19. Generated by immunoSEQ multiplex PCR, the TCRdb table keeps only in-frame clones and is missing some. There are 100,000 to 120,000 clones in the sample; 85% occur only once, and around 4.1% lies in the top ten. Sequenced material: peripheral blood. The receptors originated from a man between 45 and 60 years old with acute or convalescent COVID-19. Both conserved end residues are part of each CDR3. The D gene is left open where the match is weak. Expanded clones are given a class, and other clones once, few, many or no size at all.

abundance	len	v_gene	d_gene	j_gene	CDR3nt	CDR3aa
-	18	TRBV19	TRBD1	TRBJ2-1	TGTGCCAGTAGTATCCCGAGACAGGGTCGTCTTGGTGTCCATGAGCAGTTCTTC	CASSIPRQGRLGVHEQFF
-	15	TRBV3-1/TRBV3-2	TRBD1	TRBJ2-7	TGTGCCAGCAGCCATGGGGGACAGGGGGCTTACGAGCAGTACTTC	CASSHGGQGAYEQYF
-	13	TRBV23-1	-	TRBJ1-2	TGCGCCAGCAGTCAATCGATGCAGAATGGCTACACCTTC	CASSQSMQNGYTF
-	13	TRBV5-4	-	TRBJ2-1	TGTGCCAGCAGCTCGACAGACTACAATGAGCAGTTCTTC	CASSSTDYNEQFF
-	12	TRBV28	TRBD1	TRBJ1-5	TGTGCCAGCAGTGAGGGGGCACAGCCCCAGCATTTT	CASSEGAQPQHF
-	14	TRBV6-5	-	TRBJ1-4	TGTGCCAGCTCTTTACGGGAGTATAAGGAAAAACTGTTTTTT	CASSLREYKEKLFF
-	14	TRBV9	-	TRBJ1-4	TGTGCCAGCACCAGAGACGGGAGAAATGAAAAACTGTTTTTT	CASTRDGRNEKLFF
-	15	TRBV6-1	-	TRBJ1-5	TGTGCCAGCAGTGAAGATCAGGGTTGGAATCAGCCCCAGCATTTT	CASSEDQGWNQPQHF
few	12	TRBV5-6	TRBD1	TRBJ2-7	TGTGCCAGCAGCAGACGGGACAGGGGGCAGTACTTC	CASSRRDRGQYF
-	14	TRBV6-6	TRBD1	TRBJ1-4	TGTGCCAGCAGCAAGGACAGGGGCGGGGAAAAACTGTTTTTT	CASSKDRGGEKLFF
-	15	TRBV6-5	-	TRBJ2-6	TGTGCCAGCAGTTTAACAGGTCTGGGGGCCAACGTCCTGACTTTC	CASSLTGLGANVLTF
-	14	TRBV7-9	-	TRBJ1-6	TGTGCCAGCAGCTACCGCGTTCCTAATTCACCCCTCCACTTT	CASSYRVPNSPLHF
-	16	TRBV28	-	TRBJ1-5	TGTGCCAGCAGTTTGGGAGGGAATCTAAGCAATCAGCCCCAGCATTTT	CASSLGGNLSNQPQHF
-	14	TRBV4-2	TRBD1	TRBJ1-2	TGTGCCAGCAGCCAACCGGGACAGGCCTATGGCTACACCTTC	CASSQPGQAYGYTF
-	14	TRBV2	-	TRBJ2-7	TGTGCCAGCAATACCCCCGACAGGCGCTACGAGCAGTACTTC	CASNTPDRRYEQYF
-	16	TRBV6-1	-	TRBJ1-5	TGTGCCAGCAGTGAACCGGGGGACTTTAGCAATCAGCCCCAGCATTTT	CASSEPGDFSNQPQHF
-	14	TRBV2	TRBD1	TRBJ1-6	TGTGCCGGAGGCCTCGGGACAGATAATTCACCCCTCCACTTT	CAGGLGTDNSPLHF
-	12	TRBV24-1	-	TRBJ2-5	TGTGCCACCAGTCTCAGGGGAGAGACCCAGTACTTC	CATSLRGETQYF
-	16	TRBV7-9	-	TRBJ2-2	TGTGCCAGCAGCTTAGTGTCCAGGGTGGTGGCCGGGGAGCTGTTTTTT	CASSLVSRVVAGELFF
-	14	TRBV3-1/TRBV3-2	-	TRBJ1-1	TGTGCCAGCAGCCATGGGACGGAGGGGACTGAAGCTTTCTTT	CASSHGTEGTEAFF
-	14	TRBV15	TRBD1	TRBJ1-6	TGTGCCACCAGCAGATTTACAGGGGGTTCACCCCTCCACTTT	CATSRFTGGSPLHF
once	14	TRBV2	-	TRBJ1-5	TGTGCCAGCAGTTTAGATCAGGGCAATCAGCCCCAGCATTTT	CASSLDQGNQPQHF
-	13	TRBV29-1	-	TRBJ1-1	TGCAGCGTTGGGAGGATTCTGAACACTGAAGCTTTCTTT	CSVGRILNTEAFF
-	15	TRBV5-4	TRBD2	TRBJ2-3	TGTGCCAGCAGCGCGACTAGCGGGAGTAGTGATACGCAGTATTTT	CASSATSGSSDTQYF
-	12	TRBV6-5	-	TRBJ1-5	TGTGCCAGCAGCCAGGACAATCAGCCCCAGCATTTT	CASSQDNQPQHF
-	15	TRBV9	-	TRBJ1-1	TGTGCCAGCAGCGCGCACCCCGGGAGCAACACTGAAGCTTTCTTT	CASSAHPGSNTEAFF
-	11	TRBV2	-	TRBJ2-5	TGTGCCAGCTTAGCCTCAGAGACCCAGTACTTC	CASLASETQYF
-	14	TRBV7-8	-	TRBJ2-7	TGTGCCAGCAGCTTAGTGACAGCCATGGGCGAGCAGTACTTC	CASSLVTAMGEQYF
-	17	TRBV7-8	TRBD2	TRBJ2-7	TGTGCCAGCAGCTTAGCGTCCAGCGGGAGCCTCTCCTACGAGCAGTACTTC	CASSLASSGSLSYEQYF
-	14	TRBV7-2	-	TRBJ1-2	TGTGCCAGCAGCTTAGGGCCACAGGGCAATGGCTACACCTTC	CASSLGPQGNGYTF
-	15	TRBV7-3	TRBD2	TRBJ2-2	TGTGCCAGCAGCTTAATACTAGCGGGGACCGGGGAGCTGTTTTTT	CASSLILAGTGELFF
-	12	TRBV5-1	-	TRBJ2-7	TGCGCCAGCAGCTTTAATAGCTACGAGCAGTACTTC	CASSFNSYEQYF
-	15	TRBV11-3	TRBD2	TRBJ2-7	TGTGCCAGCAGCTTAGGAGGGAGGGGCTCCTACGAGCAGTACTTC	CASSLGGRGSYEQYF
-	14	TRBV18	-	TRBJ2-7	TGTGCCAGCTCACGGGGACAAGGCGTCCACGAGCAGTACTTC	CASSRGQGVHEQYF
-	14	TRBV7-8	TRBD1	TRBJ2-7	TGTGCCAGCAGCTTGACAGGGGGTATAAACGAGCAGTACTTC	CASSLTGGINEQYF
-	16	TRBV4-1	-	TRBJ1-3	TGCGCCAGCAGACCGACAGAGACCTCCTCTGGAAACACCATATATTTT	CASRPTETSSGNTIYF
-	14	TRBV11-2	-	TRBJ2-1	TGTGCCAGCAGCTTCGGCCTTCTGAGCGATGAGCAGTTCTTC	CASSFGLLSDEQFF
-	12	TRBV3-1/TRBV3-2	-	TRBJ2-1	TGTGCCAGCAGCCACAGGAGGAATGAGCAGTTCTTC	CASSHRRNEQFF
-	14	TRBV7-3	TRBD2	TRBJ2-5	TGTGCCAGCAGCTCTAGCGGGGGGGAAGAGACCCAGTACTTC	CASSSSGGEETQYF
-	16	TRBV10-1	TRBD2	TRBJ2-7	TGCGCCAGCAGCCGGGAGGAGCGGGGGGGGGCCTACGAGCAGTACTTC	CASSREERGGAYEQYF
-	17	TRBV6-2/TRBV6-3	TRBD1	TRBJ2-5	TGTGCCAGCAGTTACTGGTCCGGGACAGCGATTCAAGAGACCCAGTACTTC	CASSYWSGTAIQETQYF
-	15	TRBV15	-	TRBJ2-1	TGTGCCACCAGCAGAGGAGAGAGCTCCTACAATGAGCAGTTCTTC	CATSRGESSYNEQFF
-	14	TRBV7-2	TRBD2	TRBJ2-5	TGTGCCAGCAGCTACCGACTAGCGCGAGAGACCCAGTACTTC	CASSYRLARETQYF
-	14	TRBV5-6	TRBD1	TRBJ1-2	TGTGCCAGCAGCTTAGGACAGGGGTACTTTGGCTACACCTTC	CASSLGQGYFGYTF
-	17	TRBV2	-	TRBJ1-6	TGTGCCAGCAGGGGGGGAGCCGCTAGCTCCTATAATTCACCCCTCCACTTT	CASRGGAASSYNSPLHF
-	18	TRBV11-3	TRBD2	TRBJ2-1	TGTGCCAGCAGCTTAGAGGGGAGACTAGCGGGATTATACAATGAGCAGTTCTTC	CASSLEGRLAGLYNEQFF
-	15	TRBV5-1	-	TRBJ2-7	TGCGCCAGCAGCTTGCGTTTGGGCACGTATGACGAGCAGTACTTC	CASSLRLGTYDEQYF
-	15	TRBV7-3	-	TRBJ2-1	TGTGCCAGCAGCTTAGGCGGATCCTTCTACAATGAGCAGTTCTTC	CASSLGGSFYNEQFF